The rows below give T cell receptor beta chains drawn from one sample of a study of vaccination effects on CD4 cells after COVID-19. Their recognized antigens are unknown. This table comes from immunoSEQ multiplex PCR, and its TCRdb copy is limited to in-frame clones, with some not included. The table includes over 80,000 clones, about three quarters detected once. Source: CD4+ T cells from PBMCs cultured with HCoV-OC43 spike peptides, taken after COVID-19 vaccination. The receptor source for this set is a human donor who received a COVID-19 vaccine. The CDR3 runs from the conserved cysteine through the conserved F or W. Fields, in order: D gene, clone size, V gene, J gene, CDR3 DNA, CDR3 protein. A D gene is named only where the DNA matches it firmly. Not every row has a clone size; where given, it reads once, few, many or a size class.

D: -
size: -
V: TRBV6-6
J: TRBJ2-3
DNA: TGTGCCAGCAGTTACTTCGGGGGGCCTAGCACAGATACGCAGTATTTT
CDR3: CASSYFGGPSTDTQYF

D: -
size: -
V: TRBV27
J: TRBJ1-5
DNA: TGTGCCAGCAGTCCGTCGGACGGCGATCAGCCCCAGCATTTT
CDR3: CASSPSDGDQPQHF

D: -
size: -
V: TRBV9
J: TRBJ2-1
DNA: TGTGCCAGCAGCGTACGCCCGGACAATGAGCAGTTCTTC
CDR3: CASSVRPDNEQFF

D: -
size: -
V: TRBV19
J: TRBJ1-1
DNA: TGTGCCAGTAGTATAGGTGCGGGAGGGCAGGGAGGCACTGAAGCTTTCTTT
CDR3: CASSIGAGGQGGTEAFF

D: TRBD2
size: -
V: TRBV13
J: TRBJ2-3
DNA: TGTGCCAGCAGCCCATGGGGACTAGCGGGGGGGCGGGGCACAGATACGCAGTATTTT
CDR3: CASSPWGLAGGRGTDTQYF

D: TRBD1
size: -
V: TRBV6-5
J: TRBJ1-1
DNA: TGTGCCAACAGGGGGAGAGCTGAAGCTTTCTTT
CDR3: CANRGRAEAFF

D: -
size: once
V: TRBV5-1
J: TRBJ2-6
DNA: TGCGCCAGCAGCTTGGTTTCTGGGGCCAACGTCCTGACTTTC
CDR3: CASSLVSGANVLTF

D: -
size: -
V: TRBV7-2
J: TRBJ1-1
DNA: TGTGCCAGCAGCTTAGTTGGCAGCTCAGCTGAAGCTTTCTTT
CDR3: CASSLVGSSAEAFF

D: -
size: -
V: TRBV19
J: TRBJ2-3
DNA: TGTGCCAGTAGTAGTAGTTCGAGCACAGATACGCAGTATTTT
CDR3: CASSSSSSTDTQYF

D: -
size: -
V: TRBV28
J: TRBJ1-3
DNA: TGTGCCAGCACCCAACAGGGCTTGGTTTCTGGAAACACCATATATTTT
CDR3: CASTQQGLVSGNTIYF

D: -
size: -
V: TRBV6-1
J: TRBJ1-3
DNA: TGTGCCAGCAGTGAACCCCGCCTTCGGCAGATACTTGGAAACACCATATATTTT
CDR3: CASSEPRLRQILGNTIYF

D: -
size: -
V: TRBV11-2
J: TRBJ1-4
DNA: TGTGCCAGCAGCTTAAGTCAAGCAACTAATGAAAAACTGTTTTTT
CDR3: CASSLSQATNEKLFF

D: TRBD1
size: few
V: TRBV18
J: TRBJ1-2
DNA: TGTGCCAGCTCATCGGGACAGCTATATGGCTACACCTTC
CDR3: CASSSGQLYGYTF

D: -
size: -
V: TRBV27
J: TRBJ1-4
DNA: TGTGCCAGCAGTCCTCAGGGAACTAATGAAAAACTGTTTTTT
CDR3: CASSPQGTNEKLFF

D: TRBD2
size: once
V: TRBV7-3
J: TRBJ2-2
DNA: TGTGCCAGCAGCTCAACCCCCGTTTTGAGCGGGGGTGCCGGGGAGCTGTTTTTT
CDR3: CASSSTPVLSGGAGELFF

D: -
size: -
V: TRBV5-1
J: TRBJ2-2
DNA: TGCGCCAGCAGCTTGGAGGGTCAGAACACCGGGGAGCTGTTTTTT
CDR3: CASSLEGQNTGELFF

D: -
size: -
V: TRBV27
J: TRBJ2-2
DNA: TGTGCCAGCAGTTTAGACAGGGGAGGGACCGGGGAGCTGTTTTTT
CDR3: CASSLDRGGTGELFF

D: -
size: -
V: TRBV7-3
J: TRBJ2-2
DNA: TGTGCCAGCAGCCCCGACCGGAACACCGGGGAGCTGTTTTTT
CDR3: CASSPDRNTGELFF

D: TRBD2
size: -
V: TRBV24-1
J: TRBJ2-3
DNA: TGTGCCACCAGTTGGCGGGGGGGAGATACGCAGTATTTT
CDR3: CATSWRGGDTQYF

D: -
size: -
V: TRBV5-1
J: TRBJ2-1
DNA: TGCGCCAGCAGCTTTTCCCTGGATTATACCTACAATGAGCAGTTCTTC
CDR3: CASSFSLDYTYNEQFF

D: -
size: -
V: TRBV5-1
J: TRBJ1-6
DNA: TGCGCCAGCAGCTTGAGTCAAGAAGATTCACCCCTCCACTTT
CDR3: CASSLSQEDSPLHF

D: -
size: -
V: TRBV2
J: TRBJ2-2
DNA: TGTGCCAGCAGTTTCGTGGGGTTGAGCACCGGGGAGCTGTTTTTT
CDR3: CASSFVGLSTGELFF

D: -
size: -
V: TRBV5-6
J: TRBJ1-2
DNA: TGTGCCAGCAGCCCGGACAAAAACTATGGCTACACCTTC
CDR3: CASSPDKNYGYTF

D: -
size: -
V: TRBV3-1/TRBV3-2
J: TRBJ1-2
DNA: TGTGCCAGCAACGGAAGACGGGGAAGGTATGGCTACACCTTC
CDR3: CASNGRRGRYGYTF

D: -
size: few
V: TRBV28
J: TRBJ2-2
DNA: TGTGCCAGCAGAATCGGTGGGACCGGGGAGCTGTTTTTT
CDR3: CASRIGGTGELFF

D: -
size: -
V: TRBV5-1
J: TRBJ2-5
DNA: TGCGCCAGCAGCTTGGCCAGTCAAGAGACCCAGTACTTC
CDR3: CASSLASQETQYF

D: -
size: -
V: TRBV19
J: TRBJ2-2
DNA: TGTGCCAGTAGATACCTCTCTACCAACGTGAGGCCGTTCGTTAACACCGGGGAGCTGTTTTTT
CDR3: CASRYLSTNVRPFVNTGELFF

D: -
size: -
V: TRBV4-1
J: TRBJ2-4
DNA: TGCGCCAGCAGCCAGGGGAATATGAACATTCAGTACTTC
CDR3: CASSQGNMNIQYF

D: -
size: -
V: TRBV29-1
J: TRBJ2-4
DNA: TGCAGCGTTCTTAACCTCGGGACTTACCCAGCCAAAAACATTCAGTACTTC
CDR3: CSVLNLGTYPAKNIQYF

D: TRBD1
size: -
V: TRBV3-1/TRBV3-2
J: TRBJ2-5
DNA: TGTGCCAGCAGCCACTGGCGACAGGGGGCATCGGAGACCCAGTACTTC
CDR3: CASSHWRQGASETQYF

D: TRBD1
size: -
V: TRBV5-6
J: TRBJ1-2
DNA: TGTGCCAGCAGCTTGGGGGACAGGAACTATGGCTACACCTTC
CDR3: CASSLGDRNYGYTF

D: TRBD1
size: -
V: TRBV7-6
J: TRBJ2-3
DNA: TGTGCCAGCAGCTTTCGGACAGGGCTGAGTATAGATACGCAGTATTTT
CDR3: CASSFRTGLSIDTQYF

D: -
size: -
V: TRBV15
J: TRBJ2-5
DNA: TGTGCCACCAGCAGAGATCTGCAAGGGGGTAAGGAGACCCAGTACTTC
CDR3: CATSRDLQGGKETQYF

D: TRBD1
size: -
V: TRBV7-9
J: TRBJ1-2
DNA: TGTGCCAGCAGCTTAGTCGTGACAGGGGGCGGCTACACCTTC
CDR3: CASSLVVTGGGYTF

D: -
size: few
V: TRBV30
J: TRBJ1-5
DNA: TGTGCCTGGAGCACACAGGGACGGGGACAGCCCCAGCATTTT
CDR3: CAWSTQGRGQPQHF

D: -
size: -
V: TRBV2
J: TRBJ2-2
DNA: TGTGCCAGCAGTGTTAAGAACACCGGGGAGCTGTTTTTT
CDR3: CASSVKNTGELFF

D: TRBD1
size: -
V: TRBV7-6
J: TRBJ1-2
DNA: TGTGCCAGCAGCCCTTGGACAGGGATCCGCTATGGCTACACCTTC
CDR3: CASSPWTGIRYGYTF

D: -
size: -
V: TRBV6-5
J: TRBJ2-2
DNA: TGTGCCAGCAGTTACTCGGGGGGGCGTAGCGGGGAGCTGTTTTTT
CDR3: CASSYSGGRSGELFF

D: TRBD2
size: -
V: TRBV5-1
J: TRBJ2-1
DNA: TGCGCCAGCAGCCGAGAAACCTCTAGCGGGGTTTCGTTCTTC
CDR3: CASSRETSSGVSFF

D: -
size: once
V: TRBV24-1
J: TRBJ1-2
DNA: TGTGCCACCAGTGAGAACCCCCCCGCAGGCTACACCTTC
CDR3: CATSENPPAGYTF

D: -
size: -
V: TRBV11-2
J: TRBJ2-1
DNA: TGTGCCAGCAGCAGGCGGGGAAATGGTGGCGATGAGCAGTTCTTC
CDR3: CASSRRGNGGDEQFF

D: TRBD1
size: few
V: TRBV3-1/TRBV3-2
J: TRBJ1-6
DNA: TGTGCCAGCAGCCAAAAGGGACAGGGTAATTCACCCCTCCACTTT
CDR3: CASSQKGQGNSPLHF

D: TRBD2
size: -
V: TRBV9
J: TRBJ2-5
DNA: TGTGCCAGCAGCGGCTCCGGGACTAGGGTGGAGACCCAGTACTTC
CDR3: CASSGSGTRVETQYF

D: TRBD1
size: -
V: TRBV11-2
J: TRBJ2-4
DNA: TGTGCCAGCAGCCGGGAAACAGGGGGGAACATTCAGTACTTC
CDR3: CASSRETGGNIQYF

D: TRBD1
size: -
V: TRBV28
J: TRBJ1-4
DNA: TGTGCCAGCCGCCGAGGACAGGGACGGGAAAAACTGTTTTTT
CDR3: CASRRGQGREKLFF

D: -
size: few
V: TRBV7-2
J: TRBJ2-1
DNA: TGTGCCAGCTGGAGGGGTTCCTCCTACAATGAGCAGTTCTTC
CDR3: CASWRGSSYNEQFF

D: -
size: -
V: TRBV7-2
J: TRBJ2-3
DNA: TGTGCCAGCAGCTTATCCTACACAGATACGCAGTATTTT
CDR3: CASSLSYTDTQYF

D: -
size: few
V: TRBV15
J: TRBJ2-1
DNA: TGTGCCACCAGCTGGGGACTGGGTGAGCAGTTCTTC
CDR3: CATSWGLGEQFF

D: TRBD2
size: -
V: TRBV5-6
J: TRBJ2-3
DNA: TGTGCCAGCAGCTTGGGGCCGGGGGGGAGAGATACGCAGTATTTT
CDR3: CASSLGPGGRDTQYF

D: TRBD2
size: -
V: TRBV5-1
J: TRBJ2-1
DNA: TGCGCCAGCCGCAGCGGGGGGGATGACAATGAGCAGTTCTTC
CDR3: CASRSGGDDNEQFF

D: -
size: -
V: TRBV14
J: TRBJ1-5
DNA: TGTGCCAGCAGCCAAGACGTTGGTCAGCCCCAGCATTTT
CDR3: CASSQDVGQPQHF

D: -
size: -
V: TRBV6-5
J: TRBJ1-2
DNA: TGTGCCAGCAGTTACTCTACCGGGGCCAACTATGGCTACACCTTC
CDR3: CASSYSTGANYGYTF

D: TRBD1
size: few
V: TRBV2
J: TRBJ1-5
DNA: TGTGCCAGCAGTGGGGACAGGGTTAACAATCAGCCCCAGCATTTT
CDR3: CASSGDRVNNQPQHF

D: -
size: -
V: TRBV4-1
J: TRBJ2-3
DNA: TGCGCCAGCAGCCAGAGGAGCGGAGGCACAGATACGCAGTATTTT
CDR3: CASSQRSGGTDTQYF

D: -
size: -
V: TRBV6-1
J: TRBJ1-6
DNA: TGTGCCAGCAGTGAAGGCAGGACAACGAATTCACCCCTCCACTTT
CDR3: CASSEGRTTNSPLHF